This entry is about one TCR beta chain. Antigen unknown. A much larger clone lies one base from this, so it may be a read error. The sample belongs to a study of breast tumors, draining lymph nodes, adjacent tissues. Study-wide results and caveats: Tumor TCR diversity was below lymph nodes but above nontumor tissue. Data fit most tumor T cells coming from lymph node, expanding in tumor.

Axillary draining lymph nodes of breast cancer patients supplied the node samples. Germline CDR1 reads MNHEY; CDR2 reads SVGAGI. There are 13 residues in the CDR3. V lost 5 bases to trimming and J lost 5 bases, with 10 bases between them. TCRdb re-called the multiplex PCR reads with MiXCR, one entry per CDR3 protein. The data contain 90,000 to 120,000 distinct CDR3 sequences, 21% of them singletons. This receptor was identified in a female donor with breast cancer. Some clones in this sample may be carry-over from other donors' samples. Sequencing was done on a sample of axillary lymph node tissue. The chain links TRBV6-5 to TRBJ2-1; D may be TRBD1 (6 bases). CDR3 sequence: CASSTGYHNEQFF. CDR3 sequence (DNA): TGTGCCAGCAGTACAGGGTATCACAATGAGCAGTTCTTC.